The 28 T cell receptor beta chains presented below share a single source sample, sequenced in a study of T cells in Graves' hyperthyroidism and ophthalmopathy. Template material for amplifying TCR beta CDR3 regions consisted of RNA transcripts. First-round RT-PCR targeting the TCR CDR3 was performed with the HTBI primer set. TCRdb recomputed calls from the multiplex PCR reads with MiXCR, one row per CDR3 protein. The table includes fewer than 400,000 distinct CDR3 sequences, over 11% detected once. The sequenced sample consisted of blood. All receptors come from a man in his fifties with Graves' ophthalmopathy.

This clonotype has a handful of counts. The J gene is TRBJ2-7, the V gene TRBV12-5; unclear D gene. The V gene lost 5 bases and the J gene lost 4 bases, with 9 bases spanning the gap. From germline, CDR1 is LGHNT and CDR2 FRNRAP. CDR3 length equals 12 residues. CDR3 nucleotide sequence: TGTGCTAGTGGTGTCCCCCCGTACGAGCAGTACTTC. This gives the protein CASGVPPYEQYF.

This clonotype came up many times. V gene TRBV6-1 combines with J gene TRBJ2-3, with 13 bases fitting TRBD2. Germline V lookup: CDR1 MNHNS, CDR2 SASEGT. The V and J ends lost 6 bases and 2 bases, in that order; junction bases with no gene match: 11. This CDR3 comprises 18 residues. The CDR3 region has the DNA TGTGCCAGCAGACCTGGACTAGCGGGAGTGGGGCCCACAGATACGCAGTATTTT. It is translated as CASRPGLAGVGPTDTQYF.

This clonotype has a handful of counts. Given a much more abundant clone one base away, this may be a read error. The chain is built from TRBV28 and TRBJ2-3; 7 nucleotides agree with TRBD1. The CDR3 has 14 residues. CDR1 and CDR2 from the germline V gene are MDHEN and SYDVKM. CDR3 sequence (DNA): TGTGCCGGCAGTTTATTCAGGGGGACGGATACGCAGTATTTT. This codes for CAGSLFRGTDTQYF.

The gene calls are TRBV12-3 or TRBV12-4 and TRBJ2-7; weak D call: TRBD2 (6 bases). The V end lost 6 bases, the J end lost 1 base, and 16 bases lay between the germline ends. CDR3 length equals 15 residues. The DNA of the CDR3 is TGTGCCAGCAGGGTCCGGGGGATAGGATCCTACGAGCAGTACTTC. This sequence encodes CASRVRGIGSYEQYF.

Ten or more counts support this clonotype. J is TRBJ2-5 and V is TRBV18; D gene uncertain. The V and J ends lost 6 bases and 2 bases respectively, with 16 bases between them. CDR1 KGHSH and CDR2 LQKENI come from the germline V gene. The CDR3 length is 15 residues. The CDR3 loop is CASSQNRQRQETQYF. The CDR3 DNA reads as TGTGCCAGCTCCCAAAACCGACAAAGACAAGAGACCCAGTACTTC.

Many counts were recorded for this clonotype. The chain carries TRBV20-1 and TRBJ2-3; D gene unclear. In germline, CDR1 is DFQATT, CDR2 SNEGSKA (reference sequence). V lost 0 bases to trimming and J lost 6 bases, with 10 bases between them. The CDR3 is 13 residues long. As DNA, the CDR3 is TGCAGTGCTAGAGATGTCCAGTTGGATACGCAGTATTTT. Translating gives CSARDVQLDTQYF.

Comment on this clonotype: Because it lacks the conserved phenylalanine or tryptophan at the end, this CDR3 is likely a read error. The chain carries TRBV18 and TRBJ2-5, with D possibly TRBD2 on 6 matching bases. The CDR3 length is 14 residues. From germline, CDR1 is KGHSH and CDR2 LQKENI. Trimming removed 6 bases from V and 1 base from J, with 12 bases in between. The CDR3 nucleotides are TGTGCCAGCTCGAATAGCGGCCTCCAAGAGACCCAGTACCTC. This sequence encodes CASSNSGLQETQYL.

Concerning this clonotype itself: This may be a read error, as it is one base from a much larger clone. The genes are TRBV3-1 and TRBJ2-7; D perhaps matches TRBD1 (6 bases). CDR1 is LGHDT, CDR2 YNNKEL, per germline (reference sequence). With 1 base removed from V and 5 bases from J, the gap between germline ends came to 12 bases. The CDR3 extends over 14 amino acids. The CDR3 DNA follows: TGTGCCAGCAGCCAAGTCGCAGGGGTCCACGAGCAGTACTTC. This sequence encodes CASSQVAGVHEQYF.

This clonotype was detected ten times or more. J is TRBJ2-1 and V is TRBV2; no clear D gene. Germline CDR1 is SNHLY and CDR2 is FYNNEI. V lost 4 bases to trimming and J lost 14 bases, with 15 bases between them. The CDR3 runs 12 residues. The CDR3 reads CASSAKERMEFF. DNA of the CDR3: TGTGCCAGCAGTGCTAAGGAGCGTATGGAGTTCTTC.

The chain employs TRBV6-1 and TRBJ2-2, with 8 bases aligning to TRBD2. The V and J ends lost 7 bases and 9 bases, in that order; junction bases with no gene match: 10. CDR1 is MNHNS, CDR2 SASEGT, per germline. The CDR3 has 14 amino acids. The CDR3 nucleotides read TGTGCCAGCAACCGAGCGGGAGAGAGGAGGGAGCTGTTTTTT. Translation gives CASNRAGERRELFF.

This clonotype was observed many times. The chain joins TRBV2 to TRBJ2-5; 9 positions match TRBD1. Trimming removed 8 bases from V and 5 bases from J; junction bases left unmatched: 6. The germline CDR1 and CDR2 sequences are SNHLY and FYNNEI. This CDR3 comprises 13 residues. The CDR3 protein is CASGTGGWETQYF. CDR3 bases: TGTGCCAGCGGAACAGGGGGCTGGGAGACCCAGTACTTC.

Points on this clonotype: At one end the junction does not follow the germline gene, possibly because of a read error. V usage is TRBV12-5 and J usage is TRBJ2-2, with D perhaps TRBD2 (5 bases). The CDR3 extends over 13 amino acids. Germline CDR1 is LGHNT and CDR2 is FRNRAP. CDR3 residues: CASGLLGTGERFF. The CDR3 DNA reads TGTGCCAGTGGTTTGTTGGGAACCGGGGAGCGGTTTTTT.

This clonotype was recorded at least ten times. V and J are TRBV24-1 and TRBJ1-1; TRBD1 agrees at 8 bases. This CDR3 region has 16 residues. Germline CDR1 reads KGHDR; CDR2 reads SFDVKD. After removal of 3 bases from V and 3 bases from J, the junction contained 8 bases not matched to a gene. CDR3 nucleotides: TGTGCCACCAGTGATGGGGCAGGGGGCCTGGACACTGAAGCTTTCTTT. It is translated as CATSDGAGGLDTEAFF.

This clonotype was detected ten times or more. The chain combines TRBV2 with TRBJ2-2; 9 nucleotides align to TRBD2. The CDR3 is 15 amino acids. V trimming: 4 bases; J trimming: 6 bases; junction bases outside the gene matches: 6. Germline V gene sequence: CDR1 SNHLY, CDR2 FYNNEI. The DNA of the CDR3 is TGTGCCAGCAGTGGAGGCGGGAGGGTCGCCGGGGAGCTGTTTTTT. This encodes CASSGGGRVAGELFF.

Here the CDR3 reads CASTPRRSVGETQYF. CDR3 DNA: TGTGCCAGCACTCCCCGCAGGTCGGTGGGGGAGACCCAGTACTTC. The V call is TRBV7-9, the J call TRBJ2-5; D not resolved. The CDR3 length is 15 residues. V lost 7 bases to trimming and J lost 5 bases, with 20 bases between them. The germline gives CDR1 SEHNR, CDR2 FQNEAQ (reference sequence).

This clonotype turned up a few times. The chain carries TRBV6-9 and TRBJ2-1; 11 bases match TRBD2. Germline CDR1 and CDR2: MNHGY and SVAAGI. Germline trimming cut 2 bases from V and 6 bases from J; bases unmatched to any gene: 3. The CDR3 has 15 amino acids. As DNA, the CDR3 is TGTGCCAGCAGTTATACTAGCGGGAGAATCAATGAGCAGTTCTTC. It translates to CASSYTSGRINEQFF.

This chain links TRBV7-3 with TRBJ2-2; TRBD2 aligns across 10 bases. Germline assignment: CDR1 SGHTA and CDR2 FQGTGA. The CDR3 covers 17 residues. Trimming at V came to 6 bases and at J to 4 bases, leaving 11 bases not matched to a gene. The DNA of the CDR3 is TGTGCCAGCAGACCCGCCACAAGCGGGAGGGCCACCGGGGAGCTGTTTTTT. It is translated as CASRPATSGRATGELFF.

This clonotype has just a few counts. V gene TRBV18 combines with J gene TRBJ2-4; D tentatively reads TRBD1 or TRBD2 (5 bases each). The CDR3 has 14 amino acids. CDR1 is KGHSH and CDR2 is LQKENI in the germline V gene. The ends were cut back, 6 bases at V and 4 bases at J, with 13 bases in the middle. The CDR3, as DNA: TGTGCCAGCTCTCCCGGGACGGCGAAAAACATTCAGTACTTC. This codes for CASSPGTAKNIQYF.

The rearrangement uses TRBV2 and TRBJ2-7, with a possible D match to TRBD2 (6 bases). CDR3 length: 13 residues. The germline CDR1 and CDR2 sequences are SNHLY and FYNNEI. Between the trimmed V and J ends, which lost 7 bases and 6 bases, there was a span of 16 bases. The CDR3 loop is CASTILGGSEQYF. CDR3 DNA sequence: TGTGCCAGCACCATCCTCGGGGGATCCGAGCAGTACTTC.

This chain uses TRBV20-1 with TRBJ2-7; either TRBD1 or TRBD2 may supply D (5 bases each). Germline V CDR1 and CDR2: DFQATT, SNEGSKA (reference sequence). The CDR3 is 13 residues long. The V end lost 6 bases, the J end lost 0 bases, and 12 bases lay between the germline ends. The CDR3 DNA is TGCAGTGCGGGGCACGGGACCTCCTACGAGCAGTACTTC. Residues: CSAGHGTSYEQYF.

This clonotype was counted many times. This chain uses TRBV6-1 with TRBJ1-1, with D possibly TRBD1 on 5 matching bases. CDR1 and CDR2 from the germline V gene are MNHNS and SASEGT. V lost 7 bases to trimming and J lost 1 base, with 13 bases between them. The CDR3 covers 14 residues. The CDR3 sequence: CASKLQEANTEAFF. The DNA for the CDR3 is TGTGCCAGCAAACTACAGGAGGCGAACACTGAAGCTTTCTTT.

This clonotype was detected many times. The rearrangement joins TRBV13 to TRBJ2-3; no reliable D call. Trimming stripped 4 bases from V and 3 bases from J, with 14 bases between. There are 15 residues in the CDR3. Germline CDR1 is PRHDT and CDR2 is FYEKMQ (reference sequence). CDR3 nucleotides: TGTGCCAGCAGCTCCCGTCCCGGAGCTACAGATACGCAGTATTTT. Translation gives CASSSRPGATDTQYF.

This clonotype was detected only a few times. The CDR3 region has the DNA TGCAGTGCTAGAGATGGGGCTAGCGACCACGAGCAGTACTTC. This translates into CSARDGASDHEQYF. This chain connects TRBV20-1 to TRBJ2-7; TRBD2 might be the D (6 bases). V lost 0 bases and J 5 bases, leaving 14 bases between the germline ends. This CDR3 comprises 14 residues. From germline, CDR1 is DFQATT and CDR2 SNEGSKA (reference sequence).

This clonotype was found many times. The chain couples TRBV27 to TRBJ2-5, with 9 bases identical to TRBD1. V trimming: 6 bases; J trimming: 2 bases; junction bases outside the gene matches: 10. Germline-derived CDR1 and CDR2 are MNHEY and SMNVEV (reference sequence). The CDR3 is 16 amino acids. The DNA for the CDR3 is TGTGCCAGCAGACCTATTATTGGGACAGGGCAAGAGACCCAGTACTTC. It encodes CASRPIIGTGQETQYF.

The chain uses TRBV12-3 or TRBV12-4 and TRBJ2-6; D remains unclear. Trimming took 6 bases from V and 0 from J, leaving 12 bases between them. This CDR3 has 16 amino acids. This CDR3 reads CASSPRHRSGANVLTF. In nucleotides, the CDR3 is TGTGCCAGCAGCCCACGACACCGCTCTGGGGCCAACGTCCTGACTTTC.

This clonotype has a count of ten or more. The CDR3 nucleotides read TGTGCCAGCAGTGAACCTCCGGCCACAGATACGCAGTATTTT. It specifies CASSEPPATDTQYF. The chain joins TRBV6-1 to TRBJ2-3; D unresolved. The CDR3 consists of 14 residues. V lost 2 bases and J lost 2, with 8 bases in between. Germline V gene data show CDR1 as MNHNS and CDR2 as SASEGT.

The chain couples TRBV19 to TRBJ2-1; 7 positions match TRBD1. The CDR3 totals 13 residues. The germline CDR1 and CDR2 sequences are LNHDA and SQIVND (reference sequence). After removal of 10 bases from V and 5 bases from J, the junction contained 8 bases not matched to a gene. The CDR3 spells CATETGTDNEQFF. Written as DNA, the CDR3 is TGTGCCACCGAGACAGGGACGGACAATGAGCAGTTCTTC. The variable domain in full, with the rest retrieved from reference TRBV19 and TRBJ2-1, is DGGITQSPKYLFRKEGQNVTLSCEQNLNHDAMYWYRQDPGQGLRLIYYSQIVNDFQKGDIAEGYSVSREKKESFPLTVTSAQKNPTAFYLCATETGTDNEQFFGPGTRLTVL.

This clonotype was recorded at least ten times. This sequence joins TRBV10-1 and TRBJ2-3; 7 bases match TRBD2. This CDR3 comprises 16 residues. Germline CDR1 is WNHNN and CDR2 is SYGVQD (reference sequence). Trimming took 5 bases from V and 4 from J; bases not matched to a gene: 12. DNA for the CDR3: TGCGCCAGCAGTCAGAACCTAGCGGCGACGCCAGATACGCAGTATTTT. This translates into CASSQNLAATPDTQYF.